Listed below are T cell receptor beta chains from one sample, sequenced in a study of beta chain features in type 1 diabetes. Method: immunoSEQ multiplex PCR; TCRdb's copy keeps in-frame clones and lacks some. This table has a few hundred thousand clones, 9.6% appearing once. The sequencing sample was made of central memory CD4+ T cells from blood. These receptors were obtained from a man aged 25-45 years with type 1 diabetes. Each CDR3 is given with its conserved first and last residue. The order of the fields is D gene, J gene, V gene, clone size, CDR3 DNA, CDR3 protein. D genes are given only for firm matches. Size is stated for part of the rows, as once, few or many counts, or as a class when the clone is expanded.

>.|TRBJ1-5|TRBV5-1|few
TGCGCCAGCAGCTTACAGGGAATGTTAAATCAGCCCCAGCATTTT
CASSLQGMLNQPQHF
>.|TRBJ2-7|TRBV6-1|few
TGTGCCAGCAGTTCCGGGACACTCTTTTACGAGCAGTACTTC
CASSSGTLFYEQYF
>.|TRBJ2-4|TRBV5-6|few
TGTGCCAGCAGCTTGGGAGTGAACATTCAGTACTTC
CASSLGVNIQYF
>.|TRBJ2-5|TRBV10-3|.
TGTGCCATCAGTGTCTTTGGGGAGCAGTACTTC
CAISVFGEQYF
>.|TRBJ2-1|TRBV2|many
TGTGCCAGCAGTGAACAATGGGTCGGAGCCTCGGGTGAGCAGTTCTTC
CASSEQWVGASGEQFF
>.|TRBJ1-2|TRBV6-6|.
TGTGCCAGCAGTCCGGGGACACAAGTCTCCTATGGCTACACCTTC
CASSPGTQVSYGYTF
>TRBD2|TRBJ2-3|TRBV2|few
TGTGCCAGCAGTCGTACTAGCGGCGCGCGCACAGATACGCAGTATTTT
CASSRTSGARTDTQYF
>.|TRBJ2-1|TRBV9|.
TGTGCCAGCAGCGTAGGTAACGGACTTGACGATGAGCAGTTCTTC
CASSVGNGLDDEQFF
>.|TRBJ2-7|TRBV7-2|few
TGTGCCAGCAGCTCACCCGGGGGTGGCTACGAGCAGTACTTC
CASSSPGGGYEQYF
>.|TRBJ2-1|TRBV7-9|.
TGTGCCAGCACCCAGAGACTCTATGAGCAGTTCTTC
CASTQRLYEQFF
>TRBD1|TRBJ1-5|TRBV9|.
TGTGCCAGCAGCTTGGACGGGACAGGGCTTCAGCCCCAGCATTTT
CASSLDGTGLQPQHF
>.|TRBJ2-3|TRBV6-1|few
TGTGCCAGCAGTGAACTCTCGCTGATCTCAGATACGCAGTATTTT
CASSELSLISDTQYF
>.|TRBJ2-7|TRBV5-6|.
TGTGCCAGCAGCCCGCACCTCAGTTTAATGACCTACGAGCAGTACTTC
CASSPHLSLMTYEQYF